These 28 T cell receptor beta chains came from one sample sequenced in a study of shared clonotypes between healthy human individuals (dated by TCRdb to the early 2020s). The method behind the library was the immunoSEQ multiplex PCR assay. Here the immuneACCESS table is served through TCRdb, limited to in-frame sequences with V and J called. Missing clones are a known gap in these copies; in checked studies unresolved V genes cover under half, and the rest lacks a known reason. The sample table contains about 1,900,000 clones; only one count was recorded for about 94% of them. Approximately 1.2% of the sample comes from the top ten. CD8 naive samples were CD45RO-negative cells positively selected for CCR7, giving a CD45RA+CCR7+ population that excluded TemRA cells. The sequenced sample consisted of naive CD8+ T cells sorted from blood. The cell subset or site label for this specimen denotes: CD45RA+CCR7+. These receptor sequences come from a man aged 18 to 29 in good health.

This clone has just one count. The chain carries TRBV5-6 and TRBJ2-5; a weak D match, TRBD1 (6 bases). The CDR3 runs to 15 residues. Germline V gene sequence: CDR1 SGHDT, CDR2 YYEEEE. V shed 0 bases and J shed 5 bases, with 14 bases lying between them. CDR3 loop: CASSLAWSGAETQYF. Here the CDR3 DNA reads TGTGCCAGCAGCTTGGCCTGGTCAGGGGCCGAGACCCAGTACTTC.

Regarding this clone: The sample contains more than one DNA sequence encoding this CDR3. For the CDR3, the DNA is TGTGCCAGCAGTTACTCTGAGGGAGGCTATGGCTACACCTTC. Amino acid sequence: CASSYSEGGYGYTF. The V and J genes are TRBV6-5 and TRBJ1-2, with D uncertain. The V gene's germline CDR1 is MNHEY and CDR2 SVGAGI. The CDR3 is made up of 14 amino acids. V shed 0 bases and J shed 4 bases, with 9 bases lying between them.

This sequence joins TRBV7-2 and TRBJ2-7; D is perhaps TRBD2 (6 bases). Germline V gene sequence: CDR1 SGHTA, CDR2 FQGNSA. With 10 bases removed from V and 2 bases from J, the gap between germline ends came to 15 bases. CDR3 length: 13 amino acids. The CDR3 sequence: CATQREAPYEQYF. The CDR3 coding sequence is TGTGCCACCCAAAGGGAGGCCCCCTACGAGCAGTACTTC.

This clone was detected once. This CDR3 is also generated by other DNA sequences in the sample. The CDR3 loop reads CASSPPNSYEQYF. CDR3 nucleotides: TGTGCCAGCAGTCCTCCAAACAGCTACGAGCAGTACTTC. The chain carries TRBV6-5 and TRBJ2-7; D call uncertain. CDR3 length: 13 amino acids. V was cut by 5 bases and J by 3 bases, with 11 bases left in between. The germline V gene has CDR1 MNHEY and CDR2 SVGAGI.

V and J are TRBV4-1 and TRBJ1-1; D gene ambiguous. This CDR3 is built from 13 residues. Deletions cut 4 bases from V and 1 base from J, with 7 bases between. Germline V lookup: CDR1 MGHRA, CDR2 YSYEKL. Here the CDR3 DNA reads TGCGCCAGCAGCCTCGTGGGGAACACTGAAGCTTTCTTT. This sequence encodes CASSLVGNTEAFF.

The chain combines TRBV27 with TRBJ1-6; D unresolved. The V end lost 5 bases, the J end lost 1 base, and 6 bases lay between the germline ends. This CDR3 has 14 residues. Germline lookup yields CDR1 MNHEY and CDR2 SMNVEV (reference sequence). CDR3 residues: CASSPQSYNSPLHF. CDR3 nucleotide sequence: TGTGCCAGCAGTCCGCAGTCCTATAATTCACCCCTCCACTTT.

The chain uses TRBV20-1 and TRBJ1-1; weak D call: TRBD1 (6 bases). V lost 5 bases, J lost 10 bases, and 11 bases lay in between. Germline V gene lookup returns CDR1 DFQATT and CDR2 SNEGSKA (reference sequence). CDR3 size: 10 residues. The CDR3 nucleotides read TGCAGTGCTTCTGAAGGGGGAGCTTTCTTT. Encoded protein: CSASEGGAFF.

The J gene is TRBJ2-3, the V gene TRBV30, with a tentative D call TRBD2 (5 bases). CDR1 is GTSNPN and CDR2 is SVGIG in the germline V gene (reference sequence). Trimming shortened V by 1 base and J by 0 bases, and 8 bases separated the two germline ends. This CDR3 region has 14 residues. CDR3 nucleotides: TGTGCCTGGAGTGGTAGCGTTAGCACAGATACGCAGTATTTT. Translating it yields CAWSGSVSTDTQYF. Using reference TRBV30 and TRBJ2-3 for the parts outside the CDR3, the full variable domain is SQTIHQWPATLVQPVGSPLSLECTVEGTSNPNLYWYRQAAGRGLQLLFYSVGIGQISSEVPQNLSASRPQDRQFILSSKKLLLSDSGFYLCAWSGSVSTDTQYFGPGTRLTVL.

The CDR3 loop reads CASSAGTGGAAGYTF. In DNA form, the CDR3 reads TGTGCCAGCAGTGCAGGGACAGGGGGCGCGGCTGGCTACACCTTC. J is TRBJ1-2 and V is TRBV6-1; 12 bases are a match to TRBD1. The V gene end was trimmed by 4 bases and the J gene end by 7 bases; junction bases not matched to a gene: 7. CDR1 is MNHNS, CDR2 SASEGT, per germline. The CDR3 consists of 15 residues.

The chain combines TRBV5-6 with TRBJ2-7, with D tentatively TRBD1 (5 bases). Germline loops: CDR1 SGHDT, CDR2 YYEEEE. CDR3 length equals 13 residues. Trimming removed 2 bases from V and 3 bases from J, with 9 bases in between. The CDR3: CASSFLRDYEQYF. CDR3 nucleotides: TGTGCCAGCAGCTTTCTCAGGGACTACGAGCAGTACTTC.

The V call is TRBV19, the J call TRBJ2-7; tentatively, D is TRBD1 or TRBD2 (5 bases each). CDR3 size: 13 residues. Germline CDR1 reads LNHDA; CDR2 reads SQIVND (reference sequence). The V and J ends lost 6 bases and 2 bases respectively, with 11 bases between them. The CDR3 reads CASSGATAYEQYF. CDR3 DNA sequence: TGTGCCAGTAGCGGGGCCACAGCCTACGAGCAGTACTTC.

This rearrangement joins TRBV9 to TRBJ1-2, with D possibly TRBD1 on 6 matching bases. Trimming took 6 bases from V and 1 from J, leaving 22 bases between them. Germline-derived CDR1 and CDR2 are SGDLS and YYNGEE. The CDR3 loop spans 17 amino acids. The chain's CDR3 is CASTLADSPNGNYGYTF. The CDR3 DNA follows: TGTGCCAGCACCTTAGCGGACAGCCCGAATGGTAACTATGGCTACACCTTC.

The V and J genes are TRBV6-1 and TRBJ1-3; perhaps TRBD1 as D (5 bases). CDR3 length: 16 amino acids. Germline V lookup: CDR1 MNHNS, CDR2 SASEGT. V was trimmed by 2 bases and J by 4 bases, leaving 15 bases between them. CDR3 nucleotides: TGTGCCAGCAGTGAACGGTCGGAGGGGAGGGGAAACACCATATATTTT. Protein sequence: CASSERSEGRGNTIYF.

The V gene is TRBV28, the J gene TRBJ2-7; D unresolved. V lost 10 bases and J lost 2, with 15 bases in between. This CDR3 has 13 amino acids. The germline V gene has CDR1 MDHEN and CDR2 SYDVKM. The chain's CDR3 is CATMLTGPYEQYF. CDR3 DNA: TGTGCCACCATGCTAACCGGTCCCTACGAGCAGTACTTC.

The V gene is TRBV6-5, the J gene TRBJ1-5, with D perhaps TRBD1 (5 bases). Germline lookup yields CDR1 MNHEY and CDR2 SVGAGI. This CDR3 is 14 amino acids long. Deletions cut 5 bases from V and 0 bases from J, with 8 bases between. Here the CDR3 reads CASSTGTSNQPQHF. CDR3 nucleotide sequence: TGTGCCAGCAGTACCGGGACTAGCAATCAGCCCCAGCATTTT.

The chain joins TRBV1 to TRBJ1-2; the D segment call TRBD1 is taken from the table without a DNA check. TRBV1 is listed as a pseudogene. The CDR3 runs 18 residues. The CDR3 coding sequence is TGCACCAGCAGCCAGATAGGTCCCCCGGACAGGGGTCCGAAGAGCTACACCTTC. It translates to CTSSQIGPPDRGPKSYTF.

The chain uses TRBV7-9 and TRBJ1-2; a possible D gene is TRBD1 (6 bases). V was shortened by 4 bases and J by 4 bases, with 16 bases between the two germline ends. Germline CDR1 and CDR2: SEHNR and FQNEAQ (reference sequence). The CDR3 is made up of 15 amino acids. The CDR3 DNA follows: TGTGCCAGCAGCTCACCGTCGACAGGTCCCTATGGCTACACCTTC. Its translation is CASSSPSTGPYGYTF.

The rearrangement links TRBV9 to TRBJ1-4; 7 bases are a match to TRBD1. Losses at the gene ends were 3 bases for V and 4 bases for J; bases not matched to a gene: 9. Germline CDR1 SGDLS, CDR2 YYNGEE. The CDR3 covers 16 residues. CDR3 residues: CASSGSGTAFNEKLFF. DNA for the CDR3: TGTGCCAGCAGCGGATCGGGGACAGCATTTAATGAAAAACTGTTTTTT.

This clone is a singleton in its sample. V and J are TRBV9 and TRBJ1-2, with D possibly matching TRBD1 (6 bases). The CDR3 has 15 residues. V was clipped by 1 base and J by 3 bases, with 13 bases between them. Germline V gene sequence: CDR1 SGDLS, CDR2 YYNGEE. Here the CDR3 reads CASSVTDSLDYGYTF. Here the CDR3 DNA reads TGTGCCAGCAGCGTAACGGACAGTTTGGACTATGGCTACACCTTC.

The CDR3 coding sequence is TGTGCCAGCAGCGGCGAGCTTACAGGGGCGGACTATGGCTACACCTTC. Amino acids: CASSGELTGADYGYTF. The chain joins TRBV9 to TRBJ1-2, with 7 bases lining up with TRBD1. The germline gives CDR1 SGDLS, CDR2 YYNGEE. The CDR3 is made up of 16 amino acids. V lost 3 bases, J lost 3 bases, and 11 bases stayed unmatched.

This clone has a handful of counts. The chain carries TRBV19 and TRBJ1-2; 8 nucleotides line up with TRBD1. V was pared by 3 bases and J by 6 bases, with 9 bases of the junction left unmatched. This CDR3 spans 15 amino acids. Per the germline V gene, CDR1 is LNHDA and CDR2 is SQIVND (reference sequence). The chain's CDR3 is CASSISPGGYNGYTF. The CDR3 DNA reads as TGTGCCAGTAGTATCTCCCCAGGGGGCTATAATGGCTACACCTTC.

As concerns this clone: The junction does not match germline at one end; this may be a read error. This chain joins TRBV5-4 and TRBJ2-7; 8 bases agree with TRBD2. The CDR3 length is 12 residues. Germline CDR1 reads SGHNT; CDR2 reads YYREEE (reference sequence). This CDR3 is CASSGGLAEEYF. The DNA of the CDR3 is TGTGCCAGCAGCGGAGGACTAGCCGAGGAGTACTTC.

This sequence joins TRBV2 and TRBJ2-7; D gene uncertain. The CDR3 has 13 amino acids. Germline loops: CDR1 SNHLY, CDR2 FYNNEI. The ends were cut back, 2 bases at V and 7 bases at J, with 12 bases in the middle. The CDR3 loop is CASSEPLKGEQYF. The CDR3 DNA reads TGTGCCAGCAGTGAACCTTTAAAAGGGGAGCAGTACTTC.

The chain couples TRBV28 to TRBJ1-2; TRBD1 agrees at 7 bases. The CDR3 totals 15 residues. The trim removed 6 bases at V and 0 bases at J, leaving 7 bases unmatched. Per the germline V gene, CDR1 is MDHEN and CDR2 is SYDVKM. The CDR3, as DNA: TGTGCCAGCAGCTACCGGGACAGCGCTAACTATGGCTACACCTTC. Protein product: CASSYRDSANYGYTF.

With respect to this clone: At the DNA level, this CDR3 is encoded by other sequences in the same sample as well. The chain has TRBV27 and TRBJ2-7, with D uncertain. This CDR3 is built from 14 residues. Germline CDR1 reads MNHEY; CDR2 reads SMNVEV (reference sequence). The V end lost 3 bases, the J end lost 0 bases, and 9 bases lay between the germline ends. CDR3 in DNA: TGTGCCAGCAGTTTGAACCCGAGCTCCTACGAGCAGTACTTC. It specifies CASSLNPSSYEQYF.

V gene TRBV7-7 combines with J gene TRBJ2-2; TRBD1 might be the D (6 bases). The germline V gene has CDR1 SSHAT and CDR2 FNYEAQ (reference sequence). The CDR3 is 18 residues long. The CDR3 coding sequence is TGTGCTTGTACTGACGGGGACAAGGATACGGAGTGGACCGGGGAGCTGTTTTTT. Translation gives CACTDGDKDTEWTGELFF. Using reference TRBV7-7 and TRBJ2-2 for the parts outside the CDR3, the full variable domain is GAGVSQSPRYKVTKRGQDVTLRCDPISSHATLYWYQQALGQGPEFLTYFNYEAQPDKSGLPSDRFSAERPEGSISTLTIQRTEQRDSAMYRCACTDGDKDTEWTGELFFGEGSRLTVL.

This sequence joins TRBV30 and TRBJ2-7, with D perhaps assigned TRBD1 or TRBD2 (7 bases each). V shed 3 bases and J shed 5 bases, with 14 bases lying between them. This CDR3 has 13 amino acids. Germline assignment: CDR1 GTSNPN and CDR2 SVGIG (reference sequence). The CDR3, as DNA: TGTGCCTGGAGGCCCAGGGGGGGCAACGAGCAGTACTTC. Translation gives CAWRPRGGNEQYF.

The CDR3 loop is CASSETPASYEQYF. The CDR3 DNA sequence: TGTGCCAGCAGCGAAACACCGGCCTCCTACGAGCAGTACTTC. This chain connects TRBV28 to TRBJ2-7, with D unclear. With 6 bases removed from V and 0 bases from J, the gap between germline ends came to 12 bases. Germline CDR1 is MDHEN and CDR2 is SYDVKM. The CDR3 extends over 14 amino acids.